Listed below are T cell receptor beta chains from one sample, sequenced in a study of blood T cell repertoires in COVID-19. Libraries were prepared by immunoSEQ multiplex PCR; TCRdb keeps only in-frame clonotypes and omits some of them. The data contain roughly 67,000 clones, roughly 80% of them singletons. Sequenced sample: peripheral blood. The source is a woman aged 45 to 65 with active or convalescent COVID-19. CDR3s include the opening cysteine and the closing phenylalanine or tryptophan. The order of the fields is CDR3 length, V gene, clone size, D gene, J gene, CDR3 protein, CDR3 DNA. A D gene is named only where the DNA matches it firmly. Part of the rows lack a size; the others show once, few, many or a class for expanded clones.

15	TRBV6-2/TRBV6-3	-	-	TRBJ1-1	CASSYHAGDGTEAFF	TGTGCCAGCAGTTACCACGCAGGGGATGGAACTGAAGCTTTCTTT
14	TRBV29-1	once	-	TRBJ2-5	CSVEGDSFQETQYF	TGCAGCGTCGAGGGGGATAGTTTCCAAGAGACCCAGTACTTC
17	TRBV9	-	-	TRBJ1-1	CASSVIPASGSNTEAFF	TGTGCCAGCAGCGTCATACCAGCATCGGGGTCAAACACTGAAGCTTTCTTT
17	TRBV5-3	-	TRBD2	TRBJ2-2	CARSPIFGTSLTGELFF	TGTGCCAGAAGCCCAATCTTCGGGACTAGCTTAACCGGGGAGCTGTTTTTT
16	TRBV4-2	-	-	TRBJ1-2	CASSQEPRTENYGYTF	TGTGCCAGCAGCCAAGAGCCCCGGACAGAGAACTATGGCTACACCTTC
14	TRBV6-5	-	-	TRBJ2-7	CASRGGIGGYEQYF	TGTGCCAGCAGGGGCGGGATAGGTGGCTACGAGCAGTACTTC
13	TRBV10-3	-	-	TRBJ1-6	CAISTDLNSPLHF	TGTGCCATCTCGACTGATTTAAATTCACCCCTCCACTTT
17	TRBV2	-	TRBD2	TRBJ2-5	CASREGLAGGSGETQYF	TGTGCCAGCAGGGAGGGACTAGCGGGGGGAAGTGGAGAGACCCAGTACTTC
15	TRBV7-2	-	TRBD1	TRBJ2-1	CASSIDRGRYNEQFF	TGTGCCAGCAGCATCGACAGGGGGAGGTACAATGAGCAGTTCTTC
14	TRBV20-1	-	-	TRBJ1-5	CSASSGEESQPQHF	TGCAGTGCTAGTTCTGGGGAGGAGAGTCAGCCCCAGCATTTT
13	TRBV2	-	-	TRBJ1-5	CASEGGGNQPQHF	TGTGCCAGTGAGGGGGGGGGCAATCAGCCCCAGCATTTT
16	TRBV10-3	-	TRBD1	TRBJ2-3	CAISDLAGQGTDTQYF	TGTGCCATCAGTGACCTCGCAGGACAGGGGACAGATACGCAGTATTTT
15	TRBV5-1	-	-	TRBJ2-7	CASSLGPTETYEQYF	TGCGCCAGCAGTTTGGGCCCCACAGAGACCTACGAGCAGTACTTC
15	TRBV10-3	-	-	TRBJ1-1	CAISESRHLNTEAFF	TGTGCCATCAGTGAGTCGCGGCACTTGAACACTGAAGCTTTCTTT
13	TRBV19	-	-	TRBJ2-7	CASTFGRDSLQYF	TGTGCCAGTACATTTGGCAGGGACTCCTTGCAGTACTTC
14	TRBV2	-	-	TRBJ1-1	CASSVEGMNTEAFF	TGTGCCAGCAGTGTGGAGGGTATGAACACTGAAGCTTTCTTT
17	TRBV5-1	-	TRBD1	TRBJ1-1	CASSLYPGGAGNTEAFF	TGCGCCAGCAGCTTGTATCCAGGGGGCGCTGGGAACACTGAAGCTTTCTTT
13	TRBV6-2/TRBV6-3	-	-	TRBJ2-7	CASRYLQGGEQYF	TGTGCCAGCAGATACCTACAGGGCGGCGAGCAGTACTTC
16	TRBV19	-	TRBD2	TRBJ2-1	CASSIELAGGSGEQFF	TGTGCCAGTAGTATCGAACTAGCGGGAGGGTCGGGGGAGCAGTTCTTC
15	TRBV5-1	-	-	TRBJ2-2	CASSLSQGNTGELFF	TGCGCCAGCAGCTTGAGCCAGGGGAACACCGGGGAGCTGTTTTTT
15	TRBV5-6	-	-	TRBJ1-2	CASSPRGGGSYGYTF	TGTGCCAGCAGCCCGAGGGGGGGCGGGAGCTATGGCTACACCTTC
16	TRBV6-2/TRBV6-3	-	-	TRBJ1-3	CASSYRRQLSGNTIYF	TGTGCCAGCAGTTACAGGAGACAGCTATCTGGAAACACCATATATTTT
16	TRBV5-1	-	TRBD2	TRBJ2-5	CASSLFGTSGQETQYF	TGCGCCAGCAGCTTATTCGGGACTAGCGGCCAAGAGACCCAGTACTTC
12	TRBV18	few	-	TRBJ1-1	CASLLGGTEAFF	TGTGCCAGCCTGCTCGGGGGCACTGAAGCTTTCTTT
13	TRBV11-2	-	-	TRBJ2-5	CASSFGEKETQYF	TGTGCCAGCAGCTTCGGAGAGAAAGAGACCCAGTACTTC
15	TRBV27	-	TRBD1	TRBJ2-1	CASSFDRGTNNEQFF	TGTGCCAGCAGCTTCGACAGGGGCACGAACAATGAGCAGTTCTTC
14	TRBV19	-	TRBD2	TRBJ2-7	CASSIGSGTYEQYF	TGTGCCAGTAGTATAGGTAGCGGGACCTACGAGCAGTACTTC
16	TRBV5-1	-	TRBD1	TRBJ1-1	CASSLGLGQGDTEAFF	TGCGCCAGCAGCTTGGGGTTGGGACAGGGGGACACTGAAGCTTTCTTT
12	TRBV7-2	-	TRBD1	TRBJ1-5	CASSWTGQPQHF	TGTGCCAGCAGCTGGACAGGTCAGCCCCAGCATTTT
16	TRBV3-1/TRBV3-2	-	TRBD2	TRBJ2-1	CASGGTSGSWYNEQFF	TGTGCCAGCGGGGGGACTAGCGGGAGTTGGTACAATGAGCAGTTCTTC
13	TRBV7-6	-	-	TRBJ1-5	CASSFGDNQPQHF	TGTGCCAGCAGCTTCGGGGACAATCAGCCCCAGCATTTT
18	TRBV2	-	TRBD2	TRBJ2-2	CASRHLGLAGTNTGELFF	TGTGCCAGCAGACACCTGGGACTAGCGGGAACGAACACCGGGGAGCTGTTTTTT
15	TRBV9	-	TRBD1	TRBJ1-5	CASSLGTGRGQPQHF	TGTGCCAGCAGCCTCGGGACAGGGCGAGGTCAGCCCCAGCATTTT
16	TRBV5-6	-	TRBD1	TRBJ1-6	CASSLNGQGGDSPLHF	TGTGCCAGCAGCTTAAATGGACAGGGCGGAGATTCACCCCTCCACTTT
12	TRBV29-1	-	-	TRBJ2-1	CSVRQGGNEQFF	TGCAGCGTTCGGCAGGGAGGCAATGAGCAGTTCTTC
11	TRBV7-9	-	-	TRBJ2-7	CASSESYEQYF	TGTGCCAGCAGTGAGTCCTACGAGCAGTACTTC
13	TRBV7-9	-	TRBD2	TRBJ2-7	CASKLGGSKGQYF	TGTGCCAGCAAGCTGGGAGGGTCAAAAGGGCAGTACTTC
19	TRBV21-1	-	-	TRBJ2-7	CASSKASRAEDRGTYEQYF	TGTGCCAGCAGCAAAGCATCGAGGGCCGAGGACAGGGGAACTTACGAGCAGTACTTC
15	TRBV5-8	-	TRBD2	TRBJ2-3	CASSPGERETDTQYF	TGTGCCAGCAGCCCAGGGGAGCGGGAGACAGATACGCAGTATTTT
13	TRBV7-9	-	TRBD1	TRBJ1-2	CASSQGQGYGYTF	TGTGCCAGCAGCCAGGGACAGGGTTATGGCTACACCTTC
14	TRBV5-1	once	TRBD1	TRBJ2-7	CASSTGTVSYEQYF	TGCGCCAGCAGCACCGGGACAGTCTCCTACGAGCAGTACTTC
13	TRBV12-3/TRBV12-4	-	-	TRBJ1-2	CASSSGLYYGYTF	TGTGCCAGCAGTTCGGGACTCTACTATGGCTACACCTTC
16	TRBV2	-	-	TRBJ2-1	CASSETGTLATSEQFF	TGTGCCAGCAGTGAAACCGGTACGCTAGCGACAAGTGAGCAGTTCTTC
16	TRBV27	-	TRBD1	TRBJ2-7	CASRRPGQGSSYEQYF	TGTGCCAGCAGACGCCCGGGACAGGGTAGCTCCTACGAGCAGTACTTC
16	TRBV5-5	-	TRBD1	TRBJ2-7	CASSLIATGWTGEQYF	TGTGCCAGCAGCTTAATAGCGACAGGGTGGACGGGGGAGCAGTACTTC
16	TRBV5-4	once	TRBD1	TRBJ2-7	CASSWRWDRISYEQYF	TGTGCCAGCAGCTGGAGGTGGGACAGAATCTCCTACGAGCAGTACTTC
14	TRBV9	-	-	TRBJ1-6	CASSVSGLNSPLHF	TGTGCCAGCAGCGTGTCCGGACTAAATTCACCCCTCCACTTT
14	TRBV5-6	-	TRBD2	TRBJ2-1	CASSRTSGAGAQFF	TGTGCCAGCAGCCGGACTAGCGGGGCAGGGGCCCAGTTCTTC
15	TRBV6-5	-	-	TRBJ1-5	CASSQEGTSNQPQHF	TGTGCCAGCAGTCAGGAGGGGACGAGCAATCAGCCCCAGCATTTT
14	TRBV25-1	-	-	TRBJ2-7	CASSLRYGAYEQYF	TGTGCCAGCAGTCTCAGGTATGGCGCCTACGAGCAGTACTTC
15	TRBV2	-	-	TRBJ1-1	CASSVRGSGNTEAFF	TGTGCCAGCAGTGTCCGGGGGTCGGGGAACACTGAAGCTTTCTTT
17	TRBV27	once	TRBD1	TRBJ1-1	CASSPIDRASGLTEAFF	TGTGCCAGCAGTCCGATAGACAGGGCTTCGGGGTTAACTGAAGCTTTCTTT
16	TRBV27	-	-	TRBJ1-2	CASSLYARGGADGYTF	TGTGCCAGCAGTTTATATGCCCGTGGGGGGGCGGATGGCTACACCTTC